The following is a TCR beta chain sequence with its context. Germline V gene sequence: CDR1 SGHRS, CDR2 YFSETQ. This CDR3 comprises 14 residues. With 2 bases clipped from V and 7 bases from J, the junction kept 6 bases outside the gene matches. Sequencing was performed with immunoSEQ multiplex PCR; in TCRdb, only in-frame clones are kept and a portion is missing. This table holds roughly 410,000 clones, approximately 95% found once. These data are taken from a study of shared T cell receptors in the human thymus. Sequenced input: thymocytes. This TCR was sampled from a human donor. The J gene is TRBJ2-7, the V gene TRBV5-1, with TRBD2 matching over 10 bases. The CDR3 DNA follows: TGCGCCAGCAGCTTAAGCGGGAGGGAGCGGGAGCAGTACTTC. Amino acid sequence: CASSLSGREREQYF.